These 31 T cell receptor beta chains were sequenced from one sample in a study of T cells in women clearing cervical HPV infection. The data were produced by immunoSEQ multiplex PCR, yet TCRdb's version contains in-frame clones alone and is incomplete. The sample table sets out under 50,000 clones. The specimen sequenced was blood buffy coat. These receptors all stem from a woman aged 18 to 69 with a cervical HPV16 infection that either progressed to CIN3+ or cleared (not recorded which).

A note on this clone: The read is 3 residues too short to cover the CDR3 end, so that end is filled in from the germline J gene. This chain links TRBV6-4 with TRBJ2-2, with D perhaps TRBD1 (6 bases). The germline V gene has CDR1 MRHNA and CDR2 SNTAGT. V was pared by 6 bases and J by 6 bases, with 14 bases between. The CDR3 is made up of 14 amino acids. Incomplete CDR3 DNA: TGTGCCAGCAGCTCTACTTCAGGGGCCGGGGAG. It translates to CASSSTSGAGE. The full-length CDR3 reads as CASSSTSGAGELFF.

Concerning this clone: Sequencing ends 3 residues short of the CDR3 end; the germline J gene provides the rest. V is TRBV7-9 and J is TRBJ2-7, with D possibly matching TRBD2 (5 bases). CDR3 length: 14 residues. The germline gives CDR1 SEHNR, CDR2 FQNEAQ (reference sequence). Trimming shortened V by 1 base and J by 3 bases, and 10 bases separated the two germline ends. Incomplete CDR3 DNA: TGTGCCAGCAGCTTAGGAGAAGAGGGCTACGAG. It is translated as CASSLGEEGYE. The whole CDR3 protein is CASSLGEEGYEQYF.

Note on this clone: The read halts 3 residues ahead of the CDR3 end, with the missing end drawn from the germline J gene. The gene calls are TRBV10-2 and TRBJ1-1; tentatively, D is TRBD1 (5 bases). The CDR3 covers 16 residues. Germline CDR1 reads WSHSY; CDR2 reads SAAADI. Between the trimmed V and J ends, which lost 0 bases and 4 bases, there was a span of 15 bases. The CDR3 region is CASSESPGGATTEAFF. The sequenced part of the CDR3 DNA is TGCGCCAGCAGTGAGTCTCCGGGCGGGGCGACCACTGAA.

Notes on this clone: The read ends 3 residues shy of where the CDR3 ends; the end is completed using the germline J gene. This chain connects TRBV12-3 or TRBV12-4 to TRBJ2-5, with 9 nucleotides matching TRBD2. The trim removed 4 bases at V and 4 bases at J, leaving 4 bases unmatched. The CDR3 contains 14 residues. CDR3 loop: CASSSGLAGETQYF. The part of the CDR3 DNA that was read is TGTGCCAGCAGTTCGGGACTAGCAGGAGAGACC.

With respect to this clone: From the germline J gene comes the end of the CDR3, since the read stops 3 residues before it. V is TRBV20-1 and J is TRBJ2-7; 9 bases align to TRBD2. The CDR3 length is 12 residues. The J segment lost 4 bases and the V segment lost 5 bases, leaving 3 bases of the junction unmatched. The V gene's germline CDR1 is DFQATT and CDR2 SNEGSKA (reference sequence). CDR3 DNA (partial): TGCAGTGCTCGTCTAGCGGGGTACGAG. Translating it yields CSARLAGYE. The CDR3, in full, reads CSARLAGYEQYF.

A note on this clone: The CDR3 end falls 3 residues outside the read, so it is completed with the germline J gene. The chain joins TRBV7-2 to TRBJ2-3; no clear D. CDR3 length: 16 residues. Germline CDR1 reads SGHTA; CDR2 reads FQGNSA. Trimming stripped 0 bases from V and 2 bases from J, with 12 bases between. CDR3 region: CASSLAHNRATDTQYF. Partial CDR3 DNA: TGTGCCAGCAGCTTAGCCCACAATCGTGCCACAGATACG.

About this clone: The read finishes 3 residues shy of the CDR3 end, and the germline J gene is used to complete it. The chain links TRBV27 to TRBJ1-2, with D unresolved. The CDR3 extends over 12 amino acids. V dropped 5 bases and J dropped 7 bases, with 11 bases sitting between them. The germline V gene has CDR1 MNHEY and CDR2 SMNVEV (reference sequence). The sequenced CDR3 bases are TGTGCCAGCAGTCAGTCGGGTCTTGGC. Protein: CASSQSGLG. The entire CDR3 sequence reads CASSQSGLGYTF.

Of note for this clone: The read terminates 3 residues ahead of where the CDR3 ends, so the germline J gene completes it. The chain links TRBV2 to TRBJ1-3, with D uncertain. Germline V lookup: CDR1 SNHLY, CDR2 FYNNEI. Trimming took 3 bases from V and 0 from J, leaving 6 bases between them. The CDR3 totals 14 residues. The DNA read from the CDR3 is TGTGCCAGCAGTGAGTTACTCTCTGGAAACACC. Amino acid sequence: CASSELLSGNT. The whole CDR3 protein is CASSELLSGNTIYF.

With regard to this clone: The read comes to an end 3 residues before the CDR3 does, leaving the germline J gene to fill in the end. The chain couples TRBV7-3 to TRBJ2-1; TRBD2 matches at 8 bases. The V segment lost 5 bases and the J segment 2 bases; nucleotides outside the gene matches: 8. CDR3 length: 16 residues. Germline CDR1 reads SGHTA; CDR2 reads FQGTGA. The CDR3 bases that were read are TGTGCCAGCAGCCCTCGTCGGGGGGGGACCTACAATGAG. Its protein product is CASSPRRGGTYNE. The entire CDR3 protein reads CASSPRRGGTYNEQFF.

Comment on this clone: Read coverage stops 3 residues before the CDR3 terminus; the germline J gene supplies the remainder. The genes are TRBV23-1 and TRBJ2-1; D call uncertain. TRBV23-1 is an ORF for which the function is uncertain. The V and J ends lost 4 bases and 7 bases respectively, with 14 bases between them. This CDR3 region has 14 residues. CDR3 DNA, as far as it was read: TGCGCCAGCAGTCCCTTTATTAGGGTTAATGAG. Translation: CASSPFIRVNE. The full CDR3 protein is CASSPFIRVNEQFF.

Points on this clone: The CDR3 is cut off 3 residues early in the read; its end comes from the germline J gene. The V and J genes are TRBV5-6 and TRBJ1-2; D is ambiguous. The germline CDR1 and CDR2 sequences are SGHDT and YYEEEE. This CDR3 region has 13 residues. The CDR3 DNA, read in part, is TGTGCCAGCAGCCAAAGGCCCAGTAACGGC. Amino acid sequence: CASSQRPSNG. The entire CDR3 is CASSQRPSNGYTF.

Turning to this clone: The CDR3 end lies 3 residues beyond the end of the read and is filled in from the germline J gene. The chain carries TRBV12-3 or TRBV12-4 and TRBJ1-1; D is unresolved. There are 13 residues in the CDR3. V lost 6 bases and J lost 7, with 15 bases in between. CDR3: CASSPTGYNEAFF. The sequenced CDR3 bases are TGTGCCAGCAGCCCGACCGGGTATAATGAA.

Concerning this clone: The read ends 3 residues shy of where the CDR3 ends; the end is completed using the germline J gene. J is TRBJ1-4 and V is TRBV4-1; 7 bases fit TRBD1. V shed 0 bases and J 4 bases; nucleotides not matched to a gene: 5. CDR1 and CDR2 from the germline V gene are MGHRA and YSYEKL. The length of the CDR3 is 16 residues. Partial CDR3 DNA: TGCGCCAGCAGCCAAGATGGGGACAGTCGTAATGAAAAA. It specifies CASSQDGDSRNEK. The full CDR3 is CASSQDGDSRNEKLFF.

As regards this clone: The read ends 3 residues before the CDR3 terminus; that terminus is restored from the germline J gene. The rearrangement uses TRBV29-1 and TRBJ2-5; D possibly uses TRBD1 or TRBD2 (5 bases each). This CDR3 has 12 residues. V was cut by 8 bases and J by 2 bases, with 12 bases left in between. Germline-derived CDR1 and CDR2 are SQVTM and ANQGSEA. CDR3 DNA (partial): TGCAGCCTCAAGAGGGGTCAAGAGACC. Protein product: CSLKRGQET. The complete CDR3 reads CSLKRGQETQYF.

The part of the CDR3 DNA that was read is TGTGCCAGTAGTATTCGGGACAGGAGCTCAGATACG. Protein sequence: CASSIRDRSSDT. Given in full, the CDR3 is CASSIRDRSSDTQYF. This chain uses TRBV19 with TRBJ2-3; 8 positions agree with TRBD1. The sequenced fragment ends 3 residues before the CDR3 boundary, so the rest is inferred from the germline J gene. The CDR3 contains 15 residues. In germline, CDR1 is LNHDA, CDR2 SQIVND (reference sequence). Trimming at V came to 3 bases and at J to 4 bases, leaving 6 bases not matched to a gene.

The CDR3 here is CSANPSDRVGTEAFF. The covered CDR3 bases are TGCAGTGCTAACCCCTCGGACAGGGTGGGGACTGAA. The chain has TRBV20-1 and TRBJ1-1; TRBD1 agrees at 8 bases. The CDR3 end is not reached by the read, which stops 3 residues before it; the germline J gene fills it in. With V trimmed by 4 bases and J by 5 bases, 12 bases remained unmatched. Germline V gene sequence: CDR1 DFQATT, CDR2 SNEGSKA (reference sequence). This CDR3 has 15 residues.

Worth noting for this clone: The CDR3 end is not reached by the read, which stops 3 residues before it; the germline J gene fills it in. The rearrangement joins TRBV20-1 to TRBJ2-3; 14 nucleotides match TRBD2. From germline, CDR1 is DFQATT and CDR2 SNEGSKA (reference sequence). This CDR3 comprises 15 residues. The V and J ends lost 6 bases and 0 bases, in that order; junction bases with no gene match: 2. The CDR3 DNA, read in part, is TGCAGTGCCAGGACTAGCGGGGGGAGCACAGATACG. Protein product: CSARTSGGSTDT. In full, the CDR3 is CSARTSGGSTDTQYF.

A word on this clone: The read ends 3 residues early relative to the CDR3; the germline J gene fills the gap. The chain has TRBV5-1 and TRBJ2-7, with D perhaps TRBD2 (6 bases). With 4 bases removed from V and 3 bases from J, the gap between germline ends came to 17 bases. The CDR3 is made up of 15 amino acids. CDR1 SGHRS and CDR2 YFSETQ come from the germline V gene. The CDR3 sequence is CASSQHERGSYEQYF. The DNA read from the CDR3 is TGCGCCAGCAGCCAGCATGAACGGGGGAGCTACGAG.

On this clone: With the read ending 3 residues before the CDR3 end, the germline J gene is used to fill in that end. The chain employs TRBV19 and TRBJ1-1; no firm D call. Germline V CDR1 and CDR2: LNHDA, SQIVND (reference sequence). CDR3 length equals 14 residues. V gave up 1 base and J gave up 3 bases, with 9 bases separating them. CDR3 DNA, as far as it was read: TGTGCCAGTAGTATAGGACACCAGCACACTGAA. Protein: CASSIGHQHTE. The full CDR3 protein is CASSIGHQHTEAFF.

Points on this clone: The read falls 3 residues short of the CDR3 end, and the missing part is taken from the germline J gene. The J gene is TRBJ2-1, the V gene TRBV12-3 or TRBV12-4, with TRBD2 matching 10 bases. The ends lost 5 bases at V and 6 bases at J; junction bases unmatched: 4. This CDR3 has 14 residues. The CDR3 protein is CASSPSGGVNEQFF. The sequenced part of the CDR3 DNA is TGTGCCAGCAGTCCCAGCGGGGGGGTCAATGAG.

A note on this clone: The sequence runs out 3 residues before the end of the CDR3; the remainder is reconstructed from the germline J gene. This rearrangement joins TRBV5-1 to TRBJ1-1; TRBD1 matches 10 bases. CDR1 is SGHRS, CDR2 YFSETQ, per germline. This CDR3 region has 15 residues. The trim removed 4 bases at V and 7 bases at J, leaving 10 bases unmatched. This CDR3 is CASSRDRGQVFEAFF. The covered CDR3 bases are TGCGCCAGCAGCCGAGACAGGGGGCAAGTATTTGAA.

Regarding this clone: Read data end 3 residues before the CDR3 end; the end is taken from the germline J gene. The chain joins TRBV6-1 to TRBJ1-5; D might be TRBD1 (5 bases). V dropped 2 bases and J dropped 7 bases, with 15 bases sitting between them. In germline, CDR1 is MNHNS, CDR2 SASEGT. The CDR3 runs to 15 residues. CDR3 sequence reads: CASSEQFGGRQPQHF. The sequenced CDR3 bases are TGTGCCAGCAGTGAACAGTTCGGGGGACGCCAGCCC.

As regards this clone: Coverage ceases 3 residues before the CDR3 finishes, and the germline J gene fills in the end. The chain combines TRBV10-3 with TRBJ1-2, with 10 bases matching TRBD1. V shed 7 bases, J shed 7 bases, and the junction held 6 bases outside the gene matches. This CDR3 has 13 amino acids. Germline V gene data show CDR1 as ENHRY and CDR2 as SYGVKD. Incomplete CDR3 DNA: TGTGCCATCAAGCCGGGACAGGGGACTGGC. Residues: CAIKPGQGTG. The complete CDR3 sequence is CAIKPGQGTGYTF.

About this clone: The read terminates 3 residues ahead of where the CDR3 ends, so the germline J gene completes it. The genes are TRBV6-1 and TRBJ1-5; D is undetermined. This CDR3 is built from 10 residues. Germline V gene data show CDR1 as MNHNS and CDR2 as SASEGT. Partial CDR3 DNA: TGTGCCAGCAGTGAGGGCCCC. As protein: CASSEGP. The full CDR3 is CASSEGPQHF.

Concerning this clone: Coverage ceases 3 residues before the CDR3 finishes, and the germline J gene fills in the end. The chain combines TRBV11-2 with TRBJ2-3; no firm D call. The CDR3 spans 13 residues. Germline lookup yields CDR1 SGHAT and CDR2 FQNNGV. V lost 0 bases to trimming and J lost 5 bases, with 6 bases between them. Partial CDR3 DNA: TGTGCCAGCAGCTTAGAGAGACTAGATACG. It codes for CASSLERLDT. Given in full, the CDR3 is CASSLERLDTQYF.

The sequenced CDR3 bases are TGCGCCAGCAGCTTGGCCGGGACAGGGGGCACTGAA. This codes for CASSLAGTGGTE. The entire CDR3 protein reads CASSLAGTGGTEAFF. The genes are TRBV5-1 and TRBJ1-1; 11 bases agree with TRBD1. The read halts 3 residues ahead of the CDR3 end, with the missing end drawn from the germline J gene. This CDR3 is built from 15 residues. Germline CDR1 reads SGHRS; CDR2 reads YFSETQ. The ends lost 0 bases at V and 4 bases at J; junction bases unmatched: 2. Looking up the rest from reference TRBV5-1 and TRBJ1-1 gives the full variable domain: KAGVTQTPRYLIKTRGQQVTLSCSPISGHRSVSWYQQTPGQGLQFLFEYFSETQRNKGNFPGRFSGRQFSNSRSEMNVSTLELGDSALYLCASSLAGTGGTEAFFGQGTRLTVV.

As for this clone: The read ends 3 residues shy of where the CDR3 ends; the end is completed using the germline J gene. This chain connects TRBV19 to TRBJ1-3, with TRBD1 matching 7 bases. Germline CDR1 is LNHDA and CDR2 is SQIVND (reference sequence). There are 15 residues in the CDR3. V lost 6 bases and J lost 0; bases outside the gene matches: 5. The CDR3: CASSGQVSSGNTIYF. CDR3 bases read: TGTGCCAGTAGCGGACAGGTCAGCTCTGGAAACACC.

Comment on this clone: The read finishes 3 residues shy of the CDR3 end, and the germline J gene is used to complete it. The chain joins TRBV7-9 to TRBJ2-3, with D unclear. From germline, CDR1 is SEHNR and CDR2 FQNEAQ (reference sequence). Trimming shortened V by 5 bases and J by 1 base, and 10 bases separated the two germline ends. The CDR3 covers 14 residues. The sequenced CDR3 bases are TGTGCCAGCAGCCCTTTAAGGGGCACAGATACG. Protein: CASSPLRGTDT. The complete CDR3 sequence is CASSPLRGTDTQYF.

Turning to this clone: The sequenced fragment ends 3 residues before the CDR3 boundary, so the rest is inferred from the germline J gene. The V gene is TRBV20-1, the J gene TRBJ2-5; no definite D call. Germline V gene lookup returns CDR1 DFQATT and CDR2 SNEGSKA (reference sequence). This CDR3 contains 13 residues. The V and J ends lost 4 bases and 5 bases respectively, with 14 bases between them. CDR3 bases read: TGCAGTGCTACTCGACTTGGCCAGGAGACC. Its translation is CSATRLGQET. The complete CDR3 sequence is CSATRLGQETQYF.

Comments on this clone: The sequenced fragment ends 3 residues before the CDR3 boundary, so the rest is inferred from the germline J gene. V usage is TRBV5-1 and J usage is TRBJ2-1, with 7 bases aligning to TRBD1. Germline V gene sequence: CDR1 SGHRS, CDR2 YFSETQ. This CDR3 contains 14 residues. The ends lost 0 bases at V and 4 bases at J; junction bases unmatched: 1. The covered CDR3 bases are TGCGCCAGCAGCTTGGGACAGGGATACAATGAG. Translation gives CASSLGQGYNE. The full CDR3 protein is CASSLGQGYNEQFF. Using reference TRBV5-1 and TRBJ2-1 for the parts outside the CDR3, the full variable domain is KAGVTQTPRYLIKTRGQQVTLSCSPISGHRSVSWYQQTPGQGLQFLFEYFSETQRNKGNFPGRFSGRQFSNSRSEMNVSTLELGDSALYLCASSLGQGYNEQFFGPGTRLTVL.

Worth noting for this clone: Sequencing ends 3 residues short of the CDR3 end; the germline J gene provides the rest. The V call is TRBV7-8, the J call TRBJ1-2; a weak D match, TRBD1 (5 bases). V gave up 5 bases and J gave up 2 bases, with 15 bases separating them. Germline values: CDR1 SGHVS, CDR2 FQNEAQ. The CDR3 loop spans 15 amino acids. Partial CDR3 DNA: TGTGCCAGCAGCCCGACGGGGGGACGGAACTATGGC. It codes for CASSPTGGRNYG. The full CDR3 protein reads CASSPTGGRNYGYTF.